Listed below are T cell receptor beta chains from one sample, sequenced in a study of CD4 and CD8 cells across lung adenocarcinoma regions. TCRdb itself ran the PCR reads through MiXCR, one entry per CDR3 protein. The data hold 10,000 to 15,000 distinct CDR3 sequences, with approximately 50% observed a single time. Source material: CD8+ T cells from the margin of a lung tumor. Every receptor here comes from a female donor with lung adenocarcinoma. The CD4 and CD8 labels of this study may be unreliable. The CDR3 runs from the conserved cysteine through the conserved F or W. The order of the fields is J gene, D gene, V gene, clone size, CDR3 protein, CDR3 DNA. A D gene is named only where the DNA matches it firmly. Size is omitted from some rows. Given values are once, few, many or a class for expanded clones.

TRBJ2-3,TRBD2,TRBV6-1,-,CASSPSGHPTTNMQYF,TGTGCCAGCAGTCCTAGCGGGCACCCAACCACAAATATGCAGTACTTT
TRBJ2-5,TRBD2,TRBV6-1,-,CAGSPGGGDPETQYF,TGTGCCGGGAGTCCGGGCGGGGGGGACCCAGAGACGCAGTACTTC
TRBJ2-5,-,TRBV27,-,CASGGRGKETQYF,TGTGCCAGCGGAGGCCGGGGGAAAGAGACCCAGTACTTT
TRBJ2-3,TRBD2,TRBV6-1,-,CASGRSGGPAKDTQYF,TGTGCCAGCGGTCGTAGCGGGGGCCCAGCCAAAGATACGCAGTATTTT
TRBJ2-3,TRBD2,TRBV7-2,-,CAGSGAGDPETQYF,TGTGCGGGCAGCGGGGCCGGTGACCCAGAGACGCAGTATTTT
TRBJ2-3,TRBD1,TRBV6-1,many,CASSEAGTGVGDTQYF,TGTGCCAGCAGTGAAGCCGGGACAGGGGTTGGGGATACGCAGTATTTT
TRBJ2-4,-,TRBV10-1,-,CAGIGGRGRGIQYF,TGCGCGGGGATTGGGGGGCGGGGCCGAGGGATTCAGTACTTC
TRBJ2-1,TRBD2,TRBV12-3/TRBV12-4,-,CASSLGSGGANEQFF,TGTGCCAGCAGTTTAGGTAGCGGGGGGGCCAATGAGCAGTTCTTC
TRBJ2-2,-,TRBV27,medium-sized,CASSLYRKNTGELFF,TGTGCCAGCAGTTTATACAGGAAGAACACCGGGGAGCTGTTTTTT
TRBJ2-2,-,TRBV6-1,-,CASSEAGRVTGELFF,TGTGCCAGCAGTGAAGCTGGTCGTGTCACCGGGGAGCTGTTTTTT
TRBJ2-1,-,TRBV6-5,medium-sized,CASSPGRLNEQFF,TGTGCCAGCAGTCCCGGCCGTCTCAATGAGCAGTTCTTC
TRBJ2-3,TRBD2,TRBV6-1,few,CASSEALAGATDTQYF,TGTGCCAGCAGTGAAGCGCTAGCGGGGGCCACAGATACGCAGTATTTT
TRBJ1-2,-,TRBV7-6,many,CASSLSVTYGYTF,TGTGCCAGCAGCTTATCAGTTACGTATGGCTACACCTTC